The clone carrying this T cell receptor beta chain turned up a few times. Its matching antigen is unknown. The data were obtained in a study of cytomegalovirus exposure and HLA in healthy donors. Study summary: A data release that came early held approximately 92 million unique TCRs from HLA-typed donors.

Deletions cut 1 base from V and 2 bases from J, with 17 bases between. The CDR3 has 17 residues. Germline assignment: CDR1 LGHNA and CDR2 YSLEER. PCR used 60 Vbeta primers and 13 Jbeta primers. Per the original methods: In a later analysis, approximately 80 million unique TCR beta chains included roughly 11 million shared by two or more donors. Generated by immunoSEQ multiplex PCR, the TCRdb table keeps only in-frame clones and is missing some. V and J calls and clone size follow that table, whereas D and trimming were derived from the DNA. The sample includes some 180,000 clones, 80% to 85% seen only once; the top ten take approximately 2.1%. Study results and limitations: Rates of TCR association differed by HLA locus in a later analysis, with DRB1 highest and HLA-C lowest.

Everyone who donated was a healthy bone marrow donor. V is TRBV4-3 and J is TRBJ1-1; the D is unclear. Sequenced input: PBMCs. This receptor was obtained from a male donor in good health and CMV-seronegative. In DNA form, the CDR3 reads TGCGCCAGCAGCCAAGTTCGCCGAAACGGAGGAAACACTGAAGCTTTCTTT. The encoded protein is CASSQVRRNGGNTEAFF.